This entry concerns a single T cell receptor beta chain. This clonotype was counted a few times. There is no known antigen for this receptor. Qualities for individual bases were not recorded, and no much larger clone is one base off. This sample was taken from a study of blood T cells in healthy people across ages (dated by TCRdb to the mid-2010s). For context, the study as a whole: In model experiments, template switching captured roughly one uniquely barcoded TCR beta cDNA molecule for every two T cells. To avoid experimental bias, donors of different ages were distributed randomly across sequencing lanes. Donors were grouped into four age groups: young (average about 15 years), middle-aged (around 39), aged (around 66) and long-lived (around 80). Two additional independent replicas of 1 million unique cDNA reads from the same blood draw were analyzed for two donors (one aged 18 to 30 and one aged 80 or older). To track age-related changes in TCR beta repertoire diversity, the study relied on deep sequencing normalized with unique cDNA molecular identifiers.

The approximately 39 donors, aged 6 to 90 years, were systemically healthy Caucasian individuals from Russia. About 10 milliliters of peripheral blood were drawn from each donor into EDTA-treated Vacutainer tubes. Ficoll-Paque density-gradient centrifugation was used to isolate PBMCs, with at least 7 million per sample. Trizol reagent was used to extract total RNA from PBMCs, with at least 6 micrograms per sample. For every donor, flow cytometry on a PBMC aliquot measured the percentage of naive CD45RAhigh/CD27high T cells. Receptors were amplified or captured by 5' RACE. Sequencing used an Illumina HiSeq 2500. A second about 7 to 12 cycle PCR used a sample-barcoded 5' primer and a J-beta primer mix. A template-switch 5' adaptor carrying 12 random nucleotides introduced a unique molecular identifier onto each TCR beta cDNA molecule. At least 2.5 million CDR3-containing paired-end reads were obtained from each sample. All of the RNA was converted into first-strand cDNA using the Mint cDNA synthesis kit, with a TRBC-specific oligonucleotide serving as the primer. All cDNA was treated with uracil-DNA glycosylase and then went through a first 18-cycle PCR with the universal primers M1SS and BC2_uni_R. The original methods were these. Each sample was normalized by randomly selecting 1 million high-quality reads, each carrying a distinct molecular identifier. Instead of being binned into consensus sequences, reads that shared molecular identifiers were thrown out. MiTCR, set to a Q25 quality threshold and the strictest error-elimination algorithm, was used for CDR3 identification, clonotype clustering and error correction. A nonparametric unseen species model with Euler transformation was used to estimate lower-bound total TCR beta diversity. The public sequencing data were trimmed at Q25 with fastp and processed into clonotypes with MiXCR by TCRdb, which kept only in-frame beta chains. Identical CDR3 proteins give one entry, which carries the most common genes and DNA. The V and J calls were not made by the authors but by TCRdb's processing. The sample yields more than 1.4 million distinct CDR3 sequences; roughly 40% were counted once. 7.9% of the sample is in the top ten clones.

Findings and caveats that apply to the study as a whole: As age increased, observed TCR beta diversity per million T cells dropped in a roughly linear way, and a significant reduction was already evident by age approximately 40. Since profiling was done on bulk unsorted PBMCs, naive and antigen-experienced compartments could not be conclusively compared. Because the CMV infection status of the donors was unknown, age-related changes in expanded clonotypes may potentially have been confounded. Estimates of total diversity from one million sequenced T cells were regarded as lower bounds and underestimates. Compared with the aged group, the long-lived group had more naive CD4+ T cells, fewer expanded clones and increased TCR diversity, suggesting age selection. There was a strong correlation between observed TCR beta diversity and the percentage of naive T cells measured by flow cytometry.

The CDR3 has 11 amino acids, counting the end cysteine and phenylalanine. Kept here is only the CDR3 DNA, which spans 33 bases and is read in frame from base 1. The germline V gene provides CDR1 SNHLY and CDR2 FYNNEI. V was cut back by 7 bases and J by 4 bases, leaving a gap of 8 bases between them. This receptor was identified in a woman under 30 in good health. The sample consisted of blood. Recombination linked TRBV2 to TRBJ2-7; the D gene is unclear. The nucleotide sequence reads as follows: TGTGCCAGCATTGTAGGGTACGAGCAGTACTTC. This encodes CASIVGYEQYF.